These T cell receptor beta chains were read from a single sample in a study of blood T cell repertoires in COVID-19. The repertoire was sequenced with immunoSEQ multiplex PCR; TCRdb's copy has only in-frame clones and lacks some. The sample comprises about 130,000 clones, over 75% of which are singletons, and 40% to 55% rests with the top ten. Specimen: peripheral blood. The receptors shown here come from a human donor in a cohort sampled during active COVID-19. Both conserved end residues are part of each CDR3. The order of the fields is J gene, V gene, clone size, D gene, CDR3 protein, CDR3 DNA. D genes are given only for firm matches. Clone sizes are given selectively: once, few, many, or a class where the clone is expanded.

J: TRBJ1-6
V: TRBV28
size: NA
D: NA
CDR3: CASTGGGARNSPLHF
DNA: TGTGCCAGCACGGGGGGGGGCGCGAGGAATTCACCCCTCCACTTT

J: TRBJ1-1
V: TRBV7-9
size: NA
D: NA
CDR3: CASSLFVQAPEAFF
DNA: TGTGCCAGCAGCTTATTTGTGCAGGCTCCTGAAGCTTTCTTT

J: TRBJ1-6
V: TRBV4-2
size: NA
D: TRBD1
CDR3: CASSQGQGADSPLHF
DNA: TGTGCCAGCAGCCAAGGGCAGGGGGCTGATTCACCCCTCCACTTT

J: TRBJ1-2
V: TRBV29-1
size: NA
D: NA
CDR3: CSVEGLQPYGYTF
DNA: TGCAGCGTTGAAGGACTTCAACCCTATGGCTACACCTTC

J: TRBJ1-2
V: TRBV20-1
size: NA
D: NA
CDR3: CSVQGRDGYTF
DNA: TGCAGCGTACAGGGCCGGGATGGCTACACCTTC

J: TRBJ1-6
V: TRBV7-2
size: NA
D: NA
CDR3: CASSLGSKGVMSPLHF
DNA: TGTGCCAGCAGCTTAGGGTCAAAAGGGGTTATGTCACCCCTCCACTTT

J: TRBJ2-1
V: TRBV11-2
size: once
D: TRBD2
CDR3: CASTPIRGGYNEQFF
DNA: TGTGCCAGCACCCCCATTCGGGGGGGATACAATGAGCAGTTCTTC

J: TRBJ1-6
V: TRBV30
size: NA
D: TRBD1
CDR3: CAWSRGRSYNSPLHF
DNA: TGTGCCTGGAGTAGGGGGCGGTCCTATAATTCACCCCTCCACTTT

J: TRBJ1-5
V: TRBV5-6
size: NA
D: TRBD1
CDR3: CASSLSQGARQPQHF
DNA: TGTGCCAGCAGCTTGAGCCAGGGGGCGCGCCAGCCCCAGCATTTT

J: TRBJ2-1
V: TRBV7-2
size: once
D: TRBD2
CDR3: CASSSSGGWNEQFF
DNA: TGTGCCAGCAGCTCAAGCGGGGGGTGGAATGAGCAGTTCTTC

J: TRBJ1-4
V: TRBV18
size: NA
D: NA
CDR3: CASSPRSLPVATNEKLFF
DNA: TGTGCCAGCTCACCCCGGAGTCTCCCAGTAGCAACTAATGAAAAACTGTTTTTT

J: TRBJ1-2
V: TRBV12-3/TRBV12-4
size: NA
D: NA
CDR3: CASSLQGYGYTF
DNA: TGTGCCAGCAGCCTACAGGGATATGGCTACACCTTC

J: TRBJ1-4
V: TRBV4-3
size: NA
D: NA
CDR3: CASSPNSGEKLFF
DNA: TGCGCCAGCAGCCCCAACAGTGGGGAAAAACTGTTTTTT

J: TRBJ2-1
V: TRBV18
size: NA
D: TRBD2
CDR3: CASSGTSGYNEQFF
DNA: TGTGCCAGCTCCGGGACTAGCGGCTACAATGAGCAGTTCTTC

J: TRBJ2-1
V: TRBV5-1
size: few
D: NA
CDR3: CASSWAPAKANEQFF
DNA: TGCGCCAGCAGCTGGGCCCCGGCTAAGGCCAATGAGCAGTTCTTC

J: TRBJ1-1
V: TRBV7-8
size: few
D: TRBD1
CDR3: CASSGRGPNTEAFF
DNA: TGTGCCAGCAGCGGCAGGGGGCCGAACACTGAAGCTTTCTTT

J: TRBJ2-3
V: TRBV12-3/TRBV12-4
size: NA
D: NA
CDR3: CASSFGGEDTQYF
DNA: TGTGCCAGCAGTTTCGGAGGGGAAGATACGCAGTATTTT

J: TRBJ1-4
V: TRBV4-2
size: NA
D: TRBD1
CDR3: CASSRTGETTNEKLFF
DNA: TGTGCCAGCAGCCGGACAGGGGAGACAACTAATGAAAAACTGTTTTTT

J: TRBJ1-1
V: TRBV27
size: NA
D: NA
CDR3: CASSLSRNYNTEAFF
DNA: TGTGCCAGCAGCCTATCGCGGAACTATAACACTGAAGCTTTCTTT

J: TRBJ1-1
V: TRBV25-1
size: NA
D: NA
CDR3: CASSESWAREAFF
DNA: TGTGCCAGCAGTGAATCCTGGGCAAGGGAAGCTTTCTTT

J: TRBJ2-3
V: TRBV9
size: NA
D: NA
CDR3: CASSPRQVSDTQYF
DNA: TGTGCCAGCAGCCCGAGACAGGTATCAGATACGCAGTATTTT

J: TRBJ1-4
V: TRBV18
size: NA
D: TRBD1
CDR3: CASSPQQGVLEKLFF
DNA: TGTGCCAGCTCACCACAACAGGGGGTTCTTGAAAAACTGTTTTTT